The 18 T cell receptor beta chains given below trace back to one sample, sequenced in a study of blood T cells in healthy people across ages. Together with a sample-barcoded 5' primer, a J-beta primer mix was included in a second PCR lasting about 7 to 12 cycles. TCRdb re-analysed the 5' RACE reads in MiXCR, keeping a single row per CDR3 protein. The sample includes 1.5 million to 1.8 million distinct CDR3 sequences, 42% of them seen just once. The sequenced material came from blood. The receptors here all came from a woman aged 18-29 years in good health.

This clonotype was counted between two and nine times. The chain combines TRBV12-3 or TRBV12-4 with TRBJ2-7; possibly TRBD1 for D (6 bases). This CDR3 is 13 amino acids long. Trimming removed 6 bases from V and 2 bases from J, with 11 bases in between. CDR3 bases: TGTGCCAGCAGCCGGACAGAGACCTACGAGCAGTACTTC. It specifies CASSRTETYEQYF.

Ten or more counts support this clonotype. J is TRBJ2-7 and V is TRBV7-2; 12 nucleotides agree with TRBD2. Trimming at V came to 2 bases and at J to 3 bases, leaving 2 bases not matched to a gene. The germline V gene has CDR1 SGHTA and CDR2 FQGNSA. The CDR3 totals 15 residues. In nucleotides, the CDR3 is TGTGCCAGCAGCTTAAAGACTAGCGGGAGCTACGAGCAGTACTTC. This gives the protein CASSLKTSGSYEQYF.

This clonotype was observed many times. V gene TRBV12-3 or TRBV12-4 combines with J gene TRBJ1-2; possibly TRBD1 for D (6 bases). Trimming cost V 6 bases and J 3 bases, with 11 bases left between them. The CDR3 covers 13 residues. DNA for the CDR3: TGTGCCAGCAGCCACGGACAGCACTATGGCTACACCTTC. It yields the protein CASSHGQHYGYTF.

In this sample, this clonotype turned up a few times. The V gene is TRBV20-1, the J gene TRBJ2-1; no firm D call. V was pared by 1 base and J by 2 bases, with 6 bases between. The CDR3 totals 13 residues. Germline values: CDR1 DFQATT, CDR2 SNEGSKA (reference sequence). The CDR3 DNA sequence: TGCAGTGCTAGAGGCAGGACCTACAATGAGCAGTTCTTC. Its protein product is CSARGRTYNEQFF.

CDR3 sequence (DNA): TGTGCCAGCAGACCTCTCACGGGACAGGATCAGTTCTTC. Translating it yields CASRPLTGQDQFF. The chain links TRBV12-3 or TRBV12-4 to TRBJ2-1, with 8 bases fitting TRBD1. V shed 6 bases and J 13 bases; nucleotides not matched to a gene: 11. The CDR3 has 13 amino acids.

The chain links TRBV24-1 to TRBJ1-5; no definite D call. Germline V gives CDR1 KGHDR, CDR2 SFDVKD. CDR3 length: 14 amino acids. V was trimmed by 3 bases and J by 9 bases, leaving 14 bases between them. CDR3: CATSDGAPWGPQHF. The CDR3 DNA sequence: TGTGCCACCAGTGATGGCGCGCCGTGGGGGCCCCAGCATTTT.

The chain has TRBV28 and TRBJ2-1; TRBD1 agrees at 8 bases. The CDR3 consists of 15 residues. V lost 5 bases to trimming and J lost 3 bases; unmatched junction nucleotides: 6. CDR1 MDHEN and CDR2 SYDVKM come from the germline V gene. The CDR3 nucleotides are TGTGCCAGCAGTCTACAGGGACAGGTCTACAATGAGCAGTTCTTC. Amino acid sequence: CASSLQGQVYNEQFF.

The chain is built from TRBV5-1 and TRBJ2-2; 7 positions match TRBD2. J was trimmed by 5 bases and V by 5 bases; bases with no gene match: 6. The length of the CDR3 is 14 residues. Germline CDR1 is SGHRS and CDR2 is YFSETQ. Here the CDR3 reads CASRPQGGTGELFF. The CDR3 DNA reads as TGCGCCAGCAGACCTCAGGGAGGGACCGGGGAGCTGTTTTTT.

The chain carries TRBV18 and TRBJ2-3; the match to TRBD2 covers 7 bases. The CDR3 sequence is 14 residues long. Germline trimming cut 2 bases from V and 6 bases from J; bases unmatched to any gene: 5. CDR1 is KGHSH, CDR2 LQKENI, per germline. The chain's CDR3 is CASSPTAGFDTQYF. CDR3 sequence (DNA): TGTGCCAGCTCACCAACAGCGGGGTTTGATACGCAGTATTTT. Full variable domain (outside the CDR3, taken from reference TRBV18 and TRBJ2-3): NAGVMQNPRHLVRRRGQEARLRCSPMKGHSHVYWYRQLPEEGLKFMVYLQKENIIDESGMPKERFSAEFPKEGPSILRIQQVVRGDSAAYFCASSPTAGFDTQYFGPGTRLTVL.

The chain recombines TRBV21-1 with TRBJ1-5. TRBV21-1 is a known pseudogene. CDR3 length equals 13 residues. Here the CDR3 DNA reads TGTGCCAGCATCCCAGCTTATAATCAGCCCCAGCATTTT. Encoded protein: CASIPAYNQPQHF.

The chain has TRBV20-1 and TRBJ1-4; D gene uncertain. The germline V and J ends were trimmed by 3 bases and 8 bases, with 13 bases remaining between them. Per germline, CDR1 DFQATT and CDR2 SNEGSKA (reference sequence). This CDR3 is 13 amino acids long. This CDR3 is CSARDPGKEKLFF. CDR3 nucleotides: TGCAGTGCTAGGGACCCCGGGAAAGAAAAACTGTTTTTT.

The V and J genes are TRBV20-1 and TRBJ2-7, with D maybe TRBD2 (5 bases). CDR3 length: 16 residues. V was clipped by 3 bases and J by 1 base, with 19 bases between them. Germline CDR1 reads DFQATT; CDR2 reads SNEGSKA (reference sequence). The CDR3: CSASSSRAALSYEQYF. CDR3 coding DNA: TGCAGTGCTAGCTCTTCGCGGGCGGCCCTTTCCTACGAGCAGTACTTC.

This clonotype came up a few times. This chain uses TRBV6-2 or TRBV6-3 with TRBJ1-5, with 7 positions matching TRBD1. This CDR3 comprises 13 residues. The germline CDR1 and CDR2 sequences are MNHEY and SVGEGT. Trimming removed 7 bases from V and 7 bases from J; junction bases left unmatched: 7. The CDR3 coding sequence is TGTGCCAGCAAATCGACAGGGAAACAGCCCCAGCATTTT. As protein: CASKSTGKQPQHF.

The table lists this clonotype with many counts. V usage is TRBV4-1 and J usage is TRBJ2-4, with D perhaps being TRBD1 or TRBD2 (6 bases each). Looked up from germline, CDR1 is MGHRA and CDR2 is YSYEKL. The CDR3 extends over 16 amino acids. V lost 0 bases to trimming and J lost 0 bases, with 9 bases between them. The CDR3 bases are TGCGCCAGCAGCCAAGAAAGGGGGGTAGCCAAAAACATTCAGTACTTC. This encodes CASSQERGVAKNIQYF.

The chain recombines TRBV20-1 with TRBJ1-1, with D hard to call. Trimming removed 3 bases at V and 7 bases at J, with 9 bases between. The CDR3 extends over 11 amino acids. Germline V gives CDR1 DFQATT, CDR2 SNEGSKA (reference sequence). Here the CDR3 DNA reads TGCAGTGCTAGGGTGGGTGTTGAAGCTTTCTTT. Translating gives CSARVGVEAFF.

The CDR3 DNA reads TGTGCCAGCAGCTTAGGGGGACCAATGAACACTGAAGCTTTCTTT. As protein: CASSLGGPMNTEAFF. The V call is TRBV11-3, the J call TRBJ1-1; D might be TRBD1 (5 bases). This CDR3 is built from 15 residues. The ends were cut back, 1 base at V and 0 bases at J, with 9 bases in the middle. Germline CDR1 reads SGHNT; CDR2 reads YENEEA. Supplemented by reference TRBV11-3 and TRBJ1-1, the full variable domain reads EAGVVQSPRYKIIEKKQPVAFWCNPISGHNTLYWYLQNLGQGPELLIRYENEEAVDDSQLPKDRFSAERLKGVDSTLKIQPAELGDSAVYLCASSLGGPMNTEAFFGQGTRLTVV.

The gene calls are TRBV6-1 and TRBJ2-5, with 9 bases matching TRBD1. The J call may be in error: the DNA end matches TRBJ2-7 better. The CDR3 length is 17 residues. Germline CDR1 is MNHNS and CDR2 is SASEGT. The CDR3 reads CASSEGLGWTGEYEQYF. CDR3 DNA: TGTGCCAGCAGTGAAGGTCTAGGCTGGACAGGGGAGTACGAGCAGTACTTC.

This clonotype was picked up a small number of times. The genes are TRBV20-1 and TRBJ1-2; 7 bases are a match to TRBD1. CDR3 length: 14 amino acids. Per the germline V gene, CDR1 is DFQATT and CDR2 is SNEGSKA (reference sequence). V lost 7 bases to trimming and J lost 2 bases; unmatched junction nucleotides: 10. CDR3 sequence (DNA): TGCAGTGTCCAAGGGGGCACATCGAACTATGGCTACACCTTC. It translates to CSVQGGTSNYGYTF.